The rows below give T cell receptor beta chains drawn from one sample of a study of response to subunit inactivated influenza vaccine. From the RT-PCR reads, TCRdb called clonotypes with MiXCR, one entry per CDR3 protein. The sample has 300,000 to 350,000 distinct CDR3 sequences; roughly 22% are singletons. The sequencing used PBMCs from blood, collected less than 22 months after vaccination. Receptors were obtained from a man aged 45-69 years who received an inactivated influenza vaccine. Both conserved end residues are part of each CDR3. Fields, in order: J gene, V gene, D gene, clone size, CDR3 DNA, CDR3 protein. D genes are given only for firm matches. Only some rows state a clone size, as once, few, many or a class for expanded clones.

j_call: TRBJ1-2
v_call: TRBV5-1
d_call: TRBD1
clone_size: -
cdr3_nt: TGCGCCAGCAGCTTAACAGGGGTCACTCACTATGGCTACACCTTC
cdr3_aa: CASSLTGVTHYGYTF

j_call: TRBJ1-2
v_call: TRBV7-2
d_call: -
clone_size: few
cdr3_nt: TGTGCCAGCAGCTCAGGACAAAGCAGGCAGCATGGCTACACCTTC
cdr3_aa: CASSSGQSRQHGYTF

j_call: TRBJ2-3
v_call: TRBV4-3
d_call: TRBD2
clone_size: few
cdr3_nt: TGCGCCAGCAGCCATATAGCGGGGGGGCATGATACGCAGTATTTT
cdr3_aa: CASSHIAGGHDTQYF

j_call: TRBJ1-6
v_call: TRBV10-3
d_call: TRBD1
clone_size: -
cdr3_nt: TGTGCCATCAGTCAGGGGGCGGAAGTTTCACCCCTCCACTTT
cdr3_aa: CAISQGAEVSPLHF

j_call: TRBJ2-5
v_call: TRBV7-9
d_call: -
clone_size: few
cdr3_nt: TGTGCCAGCAGCTCGGGACTCTTAGGGGAGACCCAGTACTTC
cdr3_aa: CASSSGLLGETQYF

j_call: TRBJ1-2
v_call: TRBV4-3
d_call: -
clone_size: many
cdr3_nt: TGCGCCAGCAGCCGAGTGGGCGGCGGGTTACGATATGGCTACACCTTC
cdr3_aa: CASSRVGGGLRYGYTF

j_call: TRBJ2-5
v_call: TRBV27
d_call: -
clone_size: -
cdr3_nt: TGTGCCAGCAGTTTTATCCCAGTAGGGGGGCGCTTAGAGACCCAGTACTTC
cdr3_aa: CASSFIPVGGRLETQYF

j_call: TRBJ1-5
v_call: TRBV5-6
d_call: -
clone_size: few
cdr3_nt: TGTGCCAGCAGCTACAGGGCCTCTAACTATCAGCCCCAGCATTTT
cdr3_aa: CASSYRASNYQPQHF

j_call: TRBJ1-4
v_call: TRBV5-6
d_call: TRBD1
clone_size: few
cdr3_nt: TGTGCCAGCAGCGACGGGACAGGGGCCGGGGAACTGTTTTTT
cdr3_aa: CASSDGTGAGELFF

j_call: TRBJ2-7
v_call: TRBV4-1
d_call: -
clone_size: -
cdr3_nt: TGCGCCAGCAGCCAATGGGGTACAGGGAACTACGAGCAGTACTTC
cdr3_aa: CASSQWGTGNYEQYF

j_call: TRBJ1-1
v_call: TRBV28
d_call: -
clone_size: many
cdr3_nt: TGTGCCAGCAGGCGACAGGTGAACACTGAAGCTTTCTTT
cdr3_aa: CASRRQVNTEAFF

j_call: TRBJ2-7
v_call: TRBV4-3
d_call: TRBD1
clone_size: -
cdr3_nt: TGCGCCAGCAGCCTACCTCGGGACAGGAGGTCCTACGAGCAGTACTTC
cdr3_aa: CASSLPRDRRSYEQYF

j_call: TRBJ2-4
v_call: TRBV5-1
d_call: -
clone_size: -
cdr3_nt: TGCGCCAGCAGCTTGACCCCAGGATTTTTGGCCAAAAACATTCAGTACTTC
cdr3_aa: CASSLTPGFLAKNIQYF

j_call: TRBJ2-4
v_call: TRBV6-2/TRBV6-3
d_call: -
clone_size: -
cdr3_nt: TGTGCCAGCAAGGGGGAGGTAGCCAAAAACATTCAGTACTTC
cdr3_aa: CASKGEVAKNIQYF

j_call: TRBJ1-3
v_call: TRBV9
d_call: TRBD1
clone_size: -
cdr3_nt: TGTGCCAGCAGCAATCCGGACAGGACCACTGGAAACACCATATATTTT
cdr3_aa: CASSNPDRTTGNTIYF

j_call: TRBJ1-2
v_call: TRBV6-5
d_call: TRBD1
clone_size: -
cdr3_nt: TGTGCCAGCAGTTACTCGGGGACAGGGGCAGATGGCTACACCTTC
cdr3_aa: CASSYSGTGADGYTF

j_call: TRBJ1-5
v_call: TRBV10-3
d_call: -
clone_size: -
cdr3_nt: TGTGCCATCAGTATGGGCGATCAGCCCCAGCATTTT
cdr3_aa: CAISMGDQPQHF

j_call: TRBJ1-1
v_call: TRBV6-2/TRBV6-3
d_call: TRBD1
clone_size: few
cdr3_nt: TGTGCCAGCGGATTGGGACAGGTGAACACTGAAGCTTTCTTT
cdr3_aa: CASGLGQVNTEAFF

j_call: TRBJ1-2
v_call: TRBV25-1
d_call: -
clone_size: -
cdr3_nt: TGTGCCAGCAGTTTGGACAGTGGAGCGAACTATGGCTACACCTTC
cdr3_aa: CASSLDSGANYGYTF

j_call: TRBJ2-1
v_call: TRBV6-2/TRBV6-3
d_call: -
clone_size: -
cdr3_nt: TGTGCCAGCAGACCGGGACGGTACAATGAGCAGTTCTTC
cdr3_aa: CASRPGRYNEQFF

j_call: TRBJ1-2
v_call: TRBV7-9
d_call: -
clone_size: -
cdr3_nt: TGTGCCTGGGAGGGGGGGAACTATGGCTACACCTTC
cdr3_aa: CAWEGGNYGYTF

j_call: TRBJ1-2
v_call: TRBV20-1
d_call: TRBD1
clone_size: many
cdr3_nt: TGCAGTGCTAGACCCGACAGGGGCCCCTATGGCTACACCTTC
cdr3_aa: CSARPDRGPYGYTF

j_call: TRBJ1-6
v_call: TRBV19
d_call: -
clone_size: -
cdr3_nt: TGTGCCAGTAGTATCGGGATACCTTTCGGGAATTCACCCCTCCACTTT
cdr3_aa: CASSIGIPFGNSPLHF

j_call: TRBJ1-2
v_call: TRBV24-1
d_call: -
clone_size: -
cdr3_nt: TGTGCCACCAGTGATTTCTTCAACGGGGGCTACACCTTC
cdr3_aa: CATSDFFNGGYTF

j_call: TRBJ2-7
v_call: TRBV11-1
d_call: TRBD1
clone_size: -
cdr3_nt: TGTGCCAGCAGCTTGTCGGGACAGCCCTACGAGCAGTACTTC
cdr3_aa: CASSLSGQPYEQYF

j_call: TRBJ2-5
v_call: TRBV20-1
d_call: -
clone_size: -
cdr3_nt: TGCAGTGCTATGCCTAGCGCACAAGAGACCCAGTACTTC
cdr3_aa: CSAMPSAQETQYF

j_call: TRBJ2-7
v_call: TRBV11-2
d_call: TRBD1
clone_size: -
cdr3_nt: TGTGCCAGCAGCCCCCGGACAGGGAACGAGCAGTACTTC
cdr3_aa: CASSPRTGNEQYF

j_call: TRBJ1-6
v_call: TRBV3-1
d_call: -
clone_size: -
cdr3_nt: TGTGCCAGCAGCCAAGTCGGTTCACCCCTCCACTTT
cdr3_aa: CASSQVGSPLHF

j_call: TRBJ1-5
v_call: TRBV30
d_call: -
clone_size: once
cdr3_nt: TGTGCCTGGAGTGGTGCGGGGGCACAGCCCCAGCATTTT
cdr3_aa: CAWSGAGAQPQHF

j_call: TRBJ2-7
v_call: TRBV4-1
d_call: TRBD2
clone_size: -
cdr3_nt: TGCGCCAGCAGCCAATCTAGCGGGGGTGGCTACGAGCAGTACTTC
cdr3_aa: CASSQSSGGGYEQYF

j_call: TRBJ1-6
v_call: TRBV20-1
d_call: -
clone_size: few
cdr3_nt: TGCAGTGCTCGAACTTCCGGGACCAAAAATTCACCCCTCCACTTT
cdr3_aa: CSARTSGTKNSPLHF

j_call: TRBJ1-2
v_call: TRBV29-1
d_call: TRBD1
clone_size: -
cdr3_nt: TGCAGCGCCCCGGGGGGGGAGGACAGGAGCCCTTATGGCTACACCTTC
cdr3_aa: CSAPGGEDRSPYGYTF

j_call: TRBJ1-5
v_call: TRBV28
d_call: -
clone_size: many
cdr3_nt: TGTGCCAGCAGTTTACTCCCGGGGTCAGGGGAGGATCAGCCCCAGCATTTT
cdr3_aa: CASSLLPGSGEDQPQHF

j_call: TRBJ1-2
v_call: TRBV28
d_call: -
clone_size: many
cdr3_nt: TGTGCCAGCAGCGATCCTGGCTATGGCTACACCTTC
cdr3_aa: CASSDPGYGYTF

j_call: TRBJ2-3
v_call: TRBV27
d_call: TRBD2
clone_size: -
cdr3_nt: TGTGCCAGCAGTTACGGGGGGGCTGCAGATACGCAGTATTTT
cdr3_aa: CASSYGGAADTQYF

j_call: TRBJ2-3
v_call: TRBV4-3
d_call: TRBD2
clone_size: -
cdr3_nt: TGCGCCAGCAGCCGAGAAATTTTGGGGACTAGCGGGGGCTATACGCAGTATTTT
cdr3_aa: CASSREILGTSGGYTQYF

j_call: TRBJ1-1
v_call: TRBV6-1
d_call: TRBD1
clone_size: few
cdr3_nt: TGTGCCAGCAGGAGGACAGGGGACGGTGAAGCTTTCTTT
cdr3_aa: CASRRTGDGEAFF

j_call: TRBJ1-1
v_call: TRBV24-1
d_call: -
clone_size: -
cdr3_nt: TGTGCCACCAGTGATAGTAAGGGGCGAGTGAGGAACACTGAAGCTTTCTTT
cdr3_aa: CATSDSKGRVRNTEAFF

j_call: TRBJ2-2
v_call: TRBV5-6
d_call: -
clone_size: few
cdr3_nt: TGTGCCAGCAGCTTCGGGACGGGGTTCGGGGAGCTGTTTTTT
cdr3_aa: CASSFGTGFGELFF

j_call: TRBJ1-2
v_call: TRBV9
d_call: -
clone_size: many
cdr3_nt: TGTGCCAGCAGCGTAGCTGGGTATGGCTACACCTTC
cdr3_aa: CASSVAGYGYTF

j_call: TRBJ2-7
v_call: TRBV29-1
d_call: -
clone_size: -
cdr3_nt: TGCAGCGTTGCTCTTGGGCAGGGCCCCTACGAGCAGTACTTC
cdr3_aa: CSVALGQGPYEQYF

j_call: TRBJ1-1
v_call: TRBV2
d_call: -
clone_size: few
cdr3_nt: TGTGCCAGCACGAGGAGTTTTGACAACACTGAAGCTTTCTTT
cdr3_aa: CASTRSFDNTEAFF

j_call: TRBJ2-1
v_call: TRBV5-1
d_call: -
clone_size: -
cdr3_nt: TGCGCCAGCAGTCAGACCCCGGGTCTAGAGAGCCGAGAGCAGTTCTTC
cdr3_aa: CASSQTPGLESREQFF

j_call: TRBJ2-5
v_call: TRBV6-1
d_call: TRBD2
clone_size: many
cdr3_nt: TGTGCCAGCAGTGTCGGAAGCGGGGGGTTCCTTGAGACCCAGTACTTC
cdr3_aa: CASSVGSGGFLETQYF

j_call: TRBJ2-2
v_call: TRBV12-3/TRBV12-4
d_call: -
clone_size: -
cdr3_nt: TGTGCCAGCAGTACCACAGGGAACACCGGGGAGCTGTTTTTT
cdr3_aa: CASSTTGNTGELFF

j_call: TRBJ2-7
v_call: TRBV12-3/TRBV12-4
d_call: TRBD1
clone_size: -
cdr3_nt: TGTGCCAGCAGTTGGACAGGGGTACACGAGCAGTACTTC
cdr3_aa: CASSWTGVHEQYF

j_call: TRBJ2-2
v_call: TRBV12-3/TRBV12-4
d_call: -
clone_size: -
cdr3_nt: TGTGCCAGCGCCTGGTGGAGGGTCGGTGGGGAGCTGTTTTTT
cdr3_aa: CASAWWRVGGELFF

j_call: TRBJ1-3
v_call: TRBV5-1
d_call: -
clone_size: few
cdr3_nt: TGCGCCAGCAGACCGGGGGGGAACTCTGGAAACACCATATATTTT
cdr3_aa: CASRPGGNSGNTIYF

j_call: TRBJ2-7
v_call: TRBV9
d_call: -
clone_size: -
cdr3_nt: TGTGCCAGCAGCGTAGGACAGGATCCTAGGGAGCAGTACTTC
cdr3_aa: CASSVGQDPREQYF

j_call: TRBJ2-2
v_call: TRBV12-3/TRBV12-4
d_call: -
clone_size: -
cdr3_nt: TGTGCCAGCAGTTTGGGGGCTGGAAGAACCGGGGAGCTGTTTTTT
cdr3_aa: CASSLGAGRTGELFF

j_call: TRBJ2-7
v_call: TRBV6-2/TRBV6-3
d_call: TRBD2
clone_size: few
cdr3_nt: TGTGCCAGCACCGGACTAGCGGGGGGCGCCTACGAGCAGTACTTC
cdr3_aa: CASTGLAGGAYEQYF

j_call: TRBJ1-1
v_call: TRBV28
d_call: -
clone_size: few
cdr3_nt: TGTGCCAGCACAAGCACTGAAGCTTTCTTT
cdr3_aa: CASTSTEAFF